A selection of T cell receptor beta chains follows, all from one sample in a study of human T cells and chemical hapten exposure. TCRdb recomputed calls from the RACE reads with MiXCR, one row per CDR3 protein. The sample shows fewer than 85,000 distinct CDR3 sequences, around 8.7% of them seen only once. The sample consisted of whole blood. These receptors were collected from a male donor in good health. Some clones in this sample may be carry-over from other donors' samples. Both conserved end residues are part of each CDR3. A D gene is named only where the DNA matches it firmly. A clone size is listed for some rows: how often the clone was seen (once, few, many), or a class if it is expanded.

cdr3_nt: TGTGCCAGCAGTTACTATCATGAGCAGTTCTTC; cdr3_aa: CASSYYHEQFF; d_call: -; clone_size: -; v_call: TRBV6-5; j_call: TRBJ2-1
cdr3_nt: TGCAGCGTTGAGGGACAGGGGGGACAGCCCCAGCATTTT; cdr3_aa: CSVEGQGGQPQHF; d_call: TRBD1; clone_size: few; v_call: TRBV29-1; j_call: TRBJ1-5
cdr3_nt: TGTGCCAGCAGCACCCGGGGAGCGCTGAGCTCCTACAATGAGCAGTTCTTC; cdr3_aa: CASSTRGALSSYNEQFF; d_call: -; clone_size: -; v_call: TRBV5-4; j_call: TRBJ2-1
cdr3_nt: TGTGCCAGCAGTGAAGAGGGGCCGGGGACTGAAGCTTTCTTT; cdr3_aa: CASSEEGPGTEAFF; d_call: -; clone_size: -; v_call: TRBV2; j_call: TRBJ1-1
cdr3_nt: TGCAGTGCTAGGACAGGAGGGACTGAAGCTTTCTTT; cdr3_aa: CSARTGGTEAFF; d_call: -; clone_size: -; v_call: TRBV20-1; j_call: TRBJ1-1
cdr3_nt: TGTGCCAGCAGTTTGAGTCAGGGGGCTAACATTCAGTACTTC; cdr3_aa: CASSLSQGANIQYF; d_call: TRBD1; clone_size: -; v_call: TRBV12-3/TRBV12-4; j_call: TRBJ2-4
cdr3_nt: TGTGCCAGCAGCTCCCCCTCAGGGAATCCTGGAAACACCATATATTTT; cdr3_aa: CASSSPSGNPGNTIYF; d_call: -; clone_size: -; v_call: TRBV11-2; j_call: TRBJ1-3
cdr3_nt: TGTGCCAGCCAGGGAGATCGGAACACTGAAGCTTTCTTT; cdr3_aa: CASQGDRNTEAFF; d_call: -; clone_size: few; v_call: TRBV2; j_call: TRBJ1-1
cdr3_nt: TGCGCCAGCAGCTTTGGGACAGGGGGCGATGAGCAGTTCTTC; cdr3_aa: CASSFGTGGDEQFF; d_call: TRBD1; clone_size: many; v_call: TRBV5-1; j_call: TRBJ2-1
cdr3_nt: TGTGCCAGCAGCCAAGGTGGGCAGGGTCGGCAGCCCCAGCATTTT; cdr3_aa: CASSQGGQGRQPQHF; d_call: -; clone_size: many; v_call: TRBV3-1; j_call: TRBJ1-5
cdr3_nt: TGTGCCAGCAGCTTGGACAGCTCTGGAAACACCATATATTTT; cdr3_aa: CASSLDSSGNTIYF; d_call: -; clone_size: -; v_call: TRBV6-2/TRBV6-3; j_call: TRBJ1-3
cdr3_nt: TGCAGTGCCGACAACCAGGGTTTCGGCACTGAAGCTTTCTTT; cdr3_aa: CSADNQGFGTEAFF; d_call: -; clone_size: few; v_call: TRBV20-1; j_call: TRBJ1-1
cdr3_nt: TGTGCCAGCAGTTTATCATTGGAGGGGGGCGGTCAGCCCCAGCATTTT; cdr3_aa: CASSLSLEGGGQPQHF; d_call: -; clone_size: few; v_call: TRBV27; j_call: TRBJ1-5
cdr3_nt: TGTGCCACCACCCGTCCTCGTAGCTCCTATAATTCACCCCTCCACTTT; cdr3_aa: CATTRPRSSYNSPLHF; d_call: -; clone_size: many; v_call: TRBV24-1; j_call: TRBJ1-6
cdr3_nt: TGTGCCAGCAGTTACAAATTTGGCACAGATACGCAGTATTTT; cdr3_aa: CASSYKFGTDTQYF; d_call: -; clone_size: few; v_call: TRBV6-5; j_call: TRBJ2-3
cdr3_nt: TGCAGCGTTGAAGAGGCGTCTTACTCTGGAAACACCATATATTTT; cdr3_aa: CSVEEASYSGNTIYF; d_call: -; clone_size: many; v_call: TRBV29-1; j_call: TRBJ1-3